Each of the 19 T cell receptor beta chains below was sequenced from the same sample in a study of shared clonotypes between healthy human individuals. TCRdb's copy holds only in-frame clones and misses some; the assay was immunoSEQ multiplex PCR. The profile covers 2.3 million or so clones, with about 92% appearing a single time and 0.35% to 0.5% taken by the ten largest. Sample: naive CD4+ T cells from PBMCs. This sample's subset: CD45RA+ positively selected. Source of these receptors: a man younger than 30 in good health. Some clones in this sample may be carry-over from other donors' samples.

V and J are TRBV10-1 and TRBJ2-2, with 10 bases that match TRBD2. Trimming removed 5 bases from V and 5 bases from J; junction bases left unmatched: 5. Germline CDR1 is WNHNN and CDR2 is SYGVQD (reference sequence). This CDR3 is 15 amino acids long. The CDR3 loop reads CASSSGRAGTGELFF. The CDR3 bases are TGCGCCAGCAGTAGCGGGAGGGCCGGGACCGGGGAGCTGTTTTTT.

The chain employs TRBV7-2 and TRBJ2-6; the D gene is possibly TRBD1 (6 bases). Germline lookup yields CDR1 SGHTA and CDR2 FQGNSA. Trimming pared 4 bases from V and 1 base from J, leaving 17 bases between. This CDR3 spans 18 amino acids. Written as DNA, the CDR3 is TGTGCCAGCAGCTACCGCGCCACCAGGGGATCTGGGGCCAACGTCCTGACTTTC. Translated, it gives CASSYRATRGSGANVLTF.

The DNA of the CDR3 is TGCGCCAGCAGCTCCGAGACACGGCGAGGAAACACCATATATTTT. It encodes CASSSETRRGNTIYF. This sequence joins TRBV5-1 and TRBJ1-3; D remains unclear. Between the trimmed V and J ends, which lost 3 bases and 4 bases, there was a span of 14 bases. The CDR3 extends over 15 amino acids. In germline, CDR1 is SGHRS, CDR2 YFSETQ.

In the case of this clone: The same CDR3 arises from other DNA sequences in this sample as well. DNA of the CDR3: TGCAGTGCTCGGGACAGCTATGGCTACACCTTC. It codes for CSARDSYGYTF. This chain joins TRBV20-1 and TRBJ1-2, with 7 bases aligning to TRBD1. Losses at the gene ends were 5 bases for V and 4 bases for J; bases not matched to a gene: 1. Germline CDR1 reads DFQATT; CDR2 reads SNEGSKA (reference sequence). The CDR3 runs 11 residues.

This clone came up once. V and J are TRBV7-9 and TRBJ1-4; TRBD1 aligns across 7 bases. Germline V CDR1 and CDR2: SEHNR, FQNEAQ (reference sequence). The V segment lost 2 bases and the J segment 6 bases; nucleotides outside the gene matches: 6. This CDR3 region has 15 residues. CDR3 sequence reads: CASSLMGTEDEKLFF. The CDR3 bases are TGTGCCAGCAGCTTAATGGGGACAGAGGATGAAAAACTGTTTTTT.

The V and J genes are TRBV28 and TRBJ1-5; TRBD1 agrees at 8 bases. Unmatched junction bases numbered 5, after V lost 7 bases and J lost 9 bases. This CDR3 contains 12 residues. The germline CDR1 and CDR2 sequences are MDHEN and SYDVKM. The CDR3 spells CASTTGERPQHF. The DNA of the CDR3 is TGTGCCAGCACGACAGGGGAGAGGCCCCAGCATTTT.

Comments on this clone: Different DNA sequences within this sample yield the same CDR3. V usage is TRBV5-1 and J usage is TRBJ1-4, with D hard to call. The germline V gene encodes CDR1 SGHRS and CDR2 YFSETQ. V was cut by 0 bases and J by 7 bases, with 7 bases left in between. The CDR3 has 13 amino acids. The CDR3 coding sequence is TGCGCCAGCAGCTTGGGGGCTGGTGAAAAACTGTTTTTT. Amino acids: CASSLGAGEKLFF.

The chain carries TRBV6-6 and TRBJ2-7; 7 nucleotides align to TRBD1. CDR1 is MNHNY and CDR2 is SVGAGI in the germline V gene (reference sequence). The ends lost 6 bases at V and 0 bases at J; junction bases unmatched: 8. CDR3 length equals 15 residues. CDR3 DNA sequence: TGTGCCAGCAGAGTACGACAGGGTATCTCCTACGAGCAGTACTTC. Translation: CASRVRQGISYEQYF.

V is TRBV4-1 and J is TRBJ1-4, with TRBD1 identical over 8 bases. The CDR3 covers 15 residues. Germline CDR1 reads MGHRA; CDR2 reads YSYEKL. V was clipped by 2 bases and J by 7 bases; unmatched bases: 6. The DNA for the CDR3 is TGCGCCAGCAGCCAAAGGACAGGGAACATTGAAAAACTGTTTTTT. Translation: CASSQRTGNIEKLFF.

The genes are TRBV27 and TRBJ2-7; 14 positions match TRBD2. The ends lost 6 bases at V and 5 bases at J; junction bases unmatched: 15. CDR1 MNHEY and CDR2 SMNVEV come from the germline V gene (reference sequence). The CDR3 length is 18 residues. DNA of the CDR3: TGTGCCAGCAGAGGACTAGCGGGAGGTACCCAAGTGGGTAACGAGCAGTACTTC. Its translation: CASRGLAGGTQVGNEQYF.

The chain links TRBV6-5 to TRBJ1-5, with D possibly being TRBD1 (6 bases). CDR1 is MNHEY, CDR2 SVGAGI, per germline. Trimming cost V 6 bases and J 1 base, with 13 bases left between them. The CDR3 covers 15 residues. The CDR3 sequence: CASSLGGVSNQPQHF. The CDR3 DNA reads TGTGCCAGCAGCTTAGGGGGTGTAAGCAATCAGCCCCAGCATTTT.

This clone was observed a few times. The sample carries other DNA sequences with the same CDR3. This rearrangement joins TRBV19 to TRBJ1-5; D gene unclear. V was cut by 5 bases and J by 7 bases, with 9 bases left in between. The CDR3 covers 12 residues. Germline V gene sequence: CDR1 LNHDA, CDR2 SQIVND (reference sequence). The CDR3 loop is CASSSREQPQHF. In DNA form, the CDR3 reads TGTGCCAGTAGTTCGCGGGAGCAGCCCCAGCATTTT.

This chain joins TRBV18 and TRBJ1-3; D unresolved. This CDR3 spans 16 amino acids. Germline lookup yields CDR1 KGHSH and CDR2 LQKENI. Between the trimmed V and J ends, which lost 6 bases and 0 bases, there was a span of 15 bases. The CDR3 is CASSQTRVNSGNTIYF. The CDR3 DNA reads as TGTGCCAGCTCCCAAACACGGGTCAACTCTGGAAACACCATATATTTT.

A remark on this clone: Additional DNA sequences in this sample encode the identical CDR3. The genes are TRBV5-4 and TRBJ2-3, with 9 bases lining up with TRBD2. Trimming took 1 base from V and 0 from J; bases not matched to a gene: 3. Germline CDR1 reads SGHNT; CDR2 reads YYREEE (reference sequence). This CDR3 contains 16 residues. The CDR3 here is CASSLRLAESTDTQYF. The CDR3 nucleotides read TGTGCCAGCAGCTTGCGACTAGCGGAAAGCACAGATACGCAGTATTTT.

With regard to this clone: Other DNA sequences in this specimen translate into the identical CDR3. V usage is TRBV5-4 and J usage is TRBJ1-5, with D uncertain. Per the germline V gene, CDR1 is SGHNT and CDR2 is YYREEE (reference sequence). The CDR3 spans 14 residues. Between the trimmed V and J ends, which lost 0 bases and 2 bases, there was a span of 6 bases. CDR3 in amino acids: CASSLAGGNQPQHF. Here the CDR3 DNA reads TGTGCCAGCAGCTTGGCCGGGGGCAATCAGCCCCAGCATTTT.

V and J are TRBV5-1 and TRBJ2-1; D is unclear. V was trimmed by 1 base and J by 7 bases, leaving 12 bases between them. Looked up from germline, CDR1 is SGHRS and CDR2 is YFSETQ. The CDR3 spans 14 residues. CDR3 sequence (DNA): TGCGCCAGCAGCTTGCGAGTCTTGGGGAATGAGCAGTTCTTC. Residues: CASSLRVLGNEQFF.

The CDR3 protein is CASSLVPSGETQYF. CDR3 bases: TGTGCCAGCAGCTTAGTCCCCAGCGGGGAGACCCAGTACTTC. The chain uses TRBV7-7 and TRBJ2-5, with TRBD2 as a possible D gene (6 bases). The CDR3 length is 14 residues. Germline V gene data show CDR1 as SSHAT and CDR2 as FNYEAQ (reference sequence). Trimming pared 1 base from V and 5 bases from J, leaving 11 bases between.

The rearrangement joins TRBV28 to TRBJ1-5; the match to TRBD1 covers 9 bases. Unmatched junction bases numbered 11, after V lost 10 bases and J lost 1 base. Germline CDR1 reads MDHEN; CDR2 reads SYDVKM. CDR3 length: 16 amino acids. As DNA, the CDR3 is TGTGCCACCTTTGTTGGGACAGGGTACAGCAATCAGCCCCAGCATTTT. Translation gives CATFVGTGYSNQPQHF. Together with reference TRBV28 and TRBJ1-5, the CDR3 gives the full variable domain: DVKVTQSSRYLVKRTGEKVFLECVQDMDHENMFWYRQDPGLGLRLIYFSYDVKMKEKGDIPEGYSVSREKKERFSLILESASTNQTSMYLCATFVGTGYSNQPQHFGDGTRLSIL.

The chain employs TRBV19 and TRBJ1-3; TRBD1 matches at 7 bases. This CDR3 is built from 15 residues. V trimming: 5 bases; J trimming: 2 bases; junction bases outside the gene matches: 6. Germline CDR1 reads LNHDA; CDR2 reads SQIVND (reference sequence). CDR3 nucleotides: TGTGCCAGTAGTCCTGACAGGGTCGCTGGAAACACCATATATTTT. This codes for CASSPDRVAGNTIYF.